These T cell receptor beta chains were read from a single sample in a study of response to subunit inactivated influenza vaccine. TCRdb reprocessed the RT-PCR reads with MiXCR, giving one entry per CDR3 protein. The repertoire holds about 780,000 distinct CDR3 sequences, with approximately 17% as singletons. The sequenced sample was PBMCs from blood, obtained 5 days after vaccination. The receptors derive from a man aged 45 to 65 who received an inactivated influenza vaccine. Each CDR3 is given with its conserved first and last residue. D genes are given only for firm matches. Only part of the rows carry a size: once, few, many, or a class if the clone is expanded.

CDR3 DNA: TGTGCCAGCAGTTACTCGGTACAGGCACTATACGAGCAGTACTTC
CDR3 protein: CASSYSVQALYEQYF
V gene: TRBV6-5
D gene: -
J gene: TRBJ2-7
clone size: -

CDR3 DNA: TGTGCCACCAGTGACGGGGGGGCCGGGTCGCAGTATTTT
CDR3 protein: CATSDGGAGSQYF
V gene: TRBV24-1
D gene: TRBD2
J gene: TRBJ2-3
clone size: -

CDR3 DNA: TGTGCCAGCAGTCCAGGAACCCGAACAGATACGCAGTATTTT
CDR3 protein: CASSPGTRTDTQYF
V gene: TRBV5-1
D gene: -
J gene: TRBJ2-3
clone size: many

CDR3 DNA: TGTGCCAGCCGGACAGACTTGAACACCGGGGAGCTGTTTTTT
CDR3 protein: CASRTDLNTGELFF
V gene: TRBV6-1
D gene: -
J gene: TRBJ2-2
clone size: -

CDR3 DNA: TGTGCCAGCAGCGACCTCAGTAGCCAAGAGACCCAGTACTTC
CDR3 protein: CASSDLSSQETQYF
V gene: TRBV7-9
D gene: -
J gene: TRBJ2-5
clone size: -

CDR3 DNA: TGTGCCAGCAGCTTAGCGCTGGGACTCCAAGAGACCCAGTACTTC
CDR3 protein: CASSLALGLQETQYF
V gene: TRBV7-8
D gene: -
J gene: TRBJ2-5
clone size: -

CDR3 DNA: TGTGCCAGCAGCTCGACTAGCGGTCCTGGACCTGACAATGAGCAGTTCTTC
CDR3 protein: CASSSTSGPGPDNEQFF
V gene: TRBV12-3/TRBV12-4
D gene: TRBD2
J gene: TRBJ2-1
clone size: -

CDR3 DNA: TGTGCCAGCAGTTACCTCCGGACAGGGGGCAATCAGCCCCAGCATTTT
CDR3 protein: CASSYLRTGGNQPQHF
V gene: TRBV6-2/TRBV6-3
D gene: TRBD1
J gene: TRBJ1-5
clone size: -

CDR3 DNA: TGTGCCAGCAGTGAAGCATCGGGGAGTACGGGCTACACCTTC
CDR3 protein: CASSEASGSTGYTF
V gene: TRBV6-1
D gene: -
J gene: TRBJ1-2
clone size: -

CDR3 DNA: TGCGCCAGCAGCCAACTGAACACTGAAGCTTTCTTT
CDR3 protein: CASSQLNTEAFF
V gene: TRBV3-1
D gene: -
J gene: TRBJ1-1
clone size: many

CDR3 DNA: TGCGCCAGCAGCCAAGATGGGACCATCCAAGGCTACACCTTC
CDR3 protein: CASSQDGTIQGYTF
V gene: TRBV4-1
D gene: -
J gene: TRBJ1-2
clone size: many

CDR3 DNA: TGTGCCAGCAGTTACTCGATGTTGGTTTACGAGCAGTACTTC
CDR3 protein: CASSYSMLVYEQYF
V gene: TRBV6-2/TRBV6-3
D gene: -
J gene: TRBJ2-7
clone size: once

CDR3 DNA: TGTGCCAGCAGCGATAAAGCGGGACCGACCTACGAGCAGTACTTC
CDR3 protein: CASSDKAGPTYEQYF
V gene: TRBV9
D gene: TRBD2
J gene: TRBJ2-7
clone size: -

CDR3 DNA: TGTGCCACACAGGGACAGGGAGGGACCGGGGAGCTGTTTTTT
CDR3 protein: CATQGQGGTGELFF
V gene: TRBV10-3
D gene: TRBD1
J gene: TRBJ2-2
clone size: few

CDR3 DNA: TGTGCCAGCAGTCCGAAAGGGCGGCGGCCCCTCGAGCAGTACTTC
CDR3 protein: CASSPKGRRPLEQYF
V gene: TRBV6-1
D gene: -
J gene: TRBJ2-7
clone size: few

CDR3 DNA: TGCGCCAGCAGCCAAGAGAGTAGGTTGGGACTAGCTCTGATGGAGACCCAGTACTTC
CDR3 protein: CASSQESRLGLALMETQYF
V gene: TRBV4-3
D gene: TRBD2
J gene: TRBJ2-5
clone size: -

CDR3 DNA: TGTGCCAGCAGTTCCCCGGGGCTAGCGGGGCACTCCTACAATGAGCAGTTCTTC
CDR3 protein: CASSSPGLAGHSYNEQFF
V gene: TRBV12-3/TRBV12-4
D gene: TRBD2
J gene: TRBJ2-1
clone size: many

CDR3 DNA: TGTGCCAGCAGCCAAGAGCCTAGCGACGCCGGGGAGCTGTTTTTT
CDR3 protein: CASSQEPSDAGELFF
V gene: TRBV4-2
D gene: -
J gene: TRBJ2-2
clone size: -

CDR3 DNA: TGTGCCAGCAGTGAGCCCGGCATGATCAACACTGAAGCTTTCTTT
CDR3 protein: CASSEPGMINTEAFF
V gene: TRBV6-2/TRBV6-3
D gene: -
J gene: TRBJ1-1
clone size: few

CDR3 DNA: TGTGCCATCAGTGAGGGCTTTATGGGACTAGTATCAGATACGCAGTATTTT
CDR3 protein: CAISEGFMGLVSDTQYF
V gene: TRBV10-3
D gene: TRBD2
J gene: TRBJ2-3
clone size: -

CDR3 DNA: TGCAGTGCAAGACTAGCGGGGGTCACAGATACGCAGTATTTT
CDR3 protein: CSARLAGVTDTQYF
V gene: TRBV20-1
D gene: TRBD2
J gene: TRBJ2-3
clone size: -

CDR3 DNA: TGTGCCAGCACCAAGACGGGCAGCAGCTCCTACGAGCAGTACTTC
CDR3 protein: CASTKTGSSSYEQYF
V gene: TRBV5-6
D gene: -
J gene: TRBJ2-7
clone size: few

CDR3 DNA: TGCAGTGGAGAGGACAGGGCCTCGGGAAACACCATATATTTT
CDR3 protein: CSGEDRASGNTIYF
V gene: TRBV20-1
D gene: TRBD1
J gene: TRBJ1-3
clone size: few